This is a list of T cell receptor beta chains from one sample in a study of cytomegalovirus exposure and HLA in healthy donors. Assay: immunoSEQ multiplex PCR; the TCRdb copy retains only in-frame clones and omits some. The top ten hold 2.5% to 3% of the sample, which has about 110,000 clones, around three quarters seen once. The material sequenced was PBMCs. The receptors derive from a woman between 18 and 29 years old in good health and CMV-seropositive. Each CDR3 is given with its conserved first and last residue. Each record gives: clone size, D gene, V gene, J gene, CDR3 protein, CDR3 DNA. The D gene is left open where the match is weak. Size values are once, few and many counts, or a class for expanded clones, and some rows have none.

>-|-|TRBV6-1|TRBJ2-5
CASSEARLRGETQYF
TGTGCCAGCAGTGAGGCGAGACTTCGGGGAGAGACCCAGTACTTC
>-|-|TRBV19|TRBJ1-1
CASSMTEVNTEAFF
TGTGCCAGTAGTATGACGGAGGTGAACACTGAAGCTTTCTTT
>-|-|TRBV4-2|TRBJ2-5
CASSKGRGGQETQYF
TGTGCCAGCTCTAAAGGGAGAGGGGGACAAGAGACCCAGTACTTC
>-|TRBD2|TRBV4-2|TRBJ2-3
CASSQKSGSTDTQYF
TGTGCCAGCAGCCAGAAAAGCGGGAGTACAGATACGCAGTATTTT
>-|TRBD1|TRBV6-5|TRBJ1-5
CASSPRQGGSKPQHF
TGTGCCAGCAGTCCCAGACAGGGAGGTAGTAAGCCCCAGCATTTT
>-|TRBD1|TRBV5-6|TRBJ2-5
CASSFRTGGKGEETQYF
TGTGCCAGCAGCTTCCGGACAGGGGGCAAGGGTGAGGAGACCCAGTACTTC
>-|-|TRBV5-6|TRBJ2-7
CASSHREKGYEQYF
TGTGCCAGCAGCCACAGGGAAAAGGGCTACGAGCAGTACTTC
>-|-|TRBV6-5|TRBJ1-2
CASSYGQANYGYTF
TGTGCCAGCAGTTACGGTCAGGCTAACTATGGCTACACCTTC
>-|TRBD2|TRBV5-4|TRBJ2-3
CASSIRLAAPTDTQYF
TGTGCCAGCAGCATAAGACTAGCTGCCCCCACAGATACGCAGTATTTT
>-|-|TRBV6-6|TRBJ1-2
CASSYQNYGYTF
TGTGCCAGCAGTTACCAAAACTATGGCTACACCTTC
>once|-|TRBV5-1|TRBJ2-7
CASFDPTDSSYEQYF
TGCGCCAGCTTTGACCCGACAGACTCCTCCTACGAGCAGTACTTC
>-|-|TRBV30|TRBJ2-7
CAWSLGAGEWSYEQYF
TGTGCCTGGAGTTTGGGTGCGGGCGAGTGGTCCTACGAGCAGTACTTC